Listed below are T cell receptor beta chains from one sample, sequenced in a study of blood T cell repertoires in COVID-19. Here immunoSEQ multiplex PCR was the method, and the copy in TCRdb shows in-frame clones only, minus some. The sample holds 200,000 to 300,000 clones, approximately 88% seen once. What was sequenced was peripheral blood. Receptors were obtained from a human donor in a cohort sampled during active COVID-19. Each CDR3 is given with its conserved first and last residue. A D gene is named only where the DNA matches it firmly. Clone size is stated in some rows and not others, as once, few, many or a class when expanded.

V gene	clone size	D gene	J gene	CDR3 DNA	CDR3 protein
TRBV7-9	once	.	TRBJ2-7	TGTGCCAGCAGCTTTCGGGAGAGCTCCTACGAGCAGTACTTC	CASSFRESSYEQYF
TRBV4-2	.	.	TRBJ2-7	TGTGCCAGCAGCCAAGCGGGACTCGTCTACGAGCAGTACTTC	CASSQAGLVYEQYF
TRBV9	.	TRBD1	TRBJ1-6	TGTGCCAGCAGCCCCGGGACAGGTGTCGGGTCCTATAATTCACCCCTCCACTTT	CASSPGTGVGSYNSPLHF
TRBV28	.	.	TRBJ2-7	TGTGCCAGCAGACCCGCTTCATGGGGCACGACCTACGAGCAGTACTTC	CASRPASWGTTYEQYF
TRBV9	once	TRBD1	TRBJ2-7	TGTGCCAGCAGCGCCGGACAGGGCGAGCAGTACTTC	CASSAGQGEQYF
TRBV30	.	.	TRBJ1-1	TGTGCCTCGGTTCCCTGGGGAGGCTTGAACACTGAAGCTTTCTTT	CASVPWGGLNTEAFF
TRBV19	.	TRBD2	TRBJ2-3	TGTGCCAGTAGTAGGGGTCCGCGGGGGGGCACAGATACGCAGTATTTT	CASSRGPRGGTDTQYF
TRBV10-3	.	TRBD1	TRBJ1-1	TGTGCCATCAGTGATATCGGCAGGGGGAGTACTGAAGCTTTCTTT	CAISDIGRGSTEAFF
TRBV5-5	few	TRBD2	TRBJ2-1	TGTGCCAGCAGCCCTAGCGGGAGGGAGGACGAGCAGTTCTTC	CASSPSGREDEQFF
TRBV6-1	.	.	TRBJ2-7	TGTGCCAGCAGTGACCCCGGCGGGCCCCGGTTTCAGCAGTACTTC	CASSDPGGPRFQQYF
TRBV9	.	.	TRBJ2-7	TGTGCCAGCAGCGTAGAACCGGGACTTTCGGGCTACGAGCAGTACTTC	CASSVEPGLSGYEQYF
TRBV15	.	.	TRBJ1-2	TGTGCCACCAGCAGAGGAGGAAATAACTATGGCTACACCTTC	CATSRGGNNYGYTF
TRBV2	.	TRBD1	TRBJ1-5	TGTGCCAGCAGCCCGGGACAGCCTAATCAGCCCCAGCATTTT	CASSPGQPNQPQHF
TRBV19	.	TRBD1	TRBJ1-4	TGTGCCAGTAGTCTTGGGACAGGGAGGGGTGAAAAACTGTTTTTT	CASSLGTGRGEKLFF
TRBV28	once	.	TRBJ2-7	TGTGCCAGCTCTGTGGGGAGCTCCTACGAGCAGTACTTC	CASSVGSSYEQYF
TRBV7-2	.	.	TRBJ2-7	TGTGCCAGCAGCATAGGGGGCGGGAGATTCTCCAACGAGCAGTACTTC	CASSIGGGRFSNEQYF
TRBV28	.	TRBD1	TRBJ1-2	TGTGCCAGCAGTTCCCCCCAACCAACAGGGGGCGTCTATGGCTACACCTTC	CASSSPQPTGGVYGYTF
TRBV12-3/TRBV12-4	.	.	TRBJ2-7	TGTGCCAGCAGTTTAATCGTCTACGAGCAGTACTTC	CASSLIVYEQYF
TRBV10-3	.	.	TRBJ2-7	TGTGCCATCAGCAGTGTGACCTACGAGCAGTACTTC	CAISSVTYEQYF
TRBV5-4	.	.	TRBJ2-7	TGTGCCAGCAGCTTCGGCCCAGAAAGTAGGGGCTCCTACGAGCAGTACTTC	CASSFGPESRGSYEQYF
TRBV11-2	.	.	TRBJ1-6	TGTGCCAGCAGCTCCCTACGGGGGGGGGATTCTTCACCCCTCCACTTT	CASSSLRGGDSSPLHF
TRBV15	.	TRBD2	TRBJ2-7	TGTGCCACCAGCAGATTAGCGGGAGTAAACGAGCAGTACTTC	CATSRLAGVNEQYF
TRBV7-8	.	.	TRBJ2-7	TGTGCCAGCAGCCCCGCCGGGACTTTCTACGAGCAGTACTTC	CASSPAGTFYEQYF
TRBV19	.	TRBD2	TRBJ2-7	TGTGCCAGTAGAGCGGTTGGCGGGAGGGGAACCTACGAGCAGTACTTC	CASRAVGGRGTYEQYF
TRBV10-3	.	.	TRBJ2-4	TGTGCCATCAGTGAGTCGAAAGTCAGCGAGAAACCCAAAAACATTCAGTACTTC	CAISESKVSEKPKNIQYF
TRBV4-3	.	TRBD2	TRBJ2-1	TGCGCCAGCAGCCAACTTAGCGGGGGGAGGTCCTACAATGAGCAGTTCTTC	CASSQLSGGRSYNEQFF
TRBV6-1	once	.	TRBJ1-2	TGTGCCAGCTGTGATGCGGTCTATGGCTACACCTTC	CASCDAVYGYTF